These T cell receptor beta chains were read from a single sample in a study of T-cell reconstitution after alpha-beta-depleted transplantation in children. One entry per CDR3 protein results from TCRdb running MiXCR on the PCR reads. Seen here are around 400,000 distinct CDR3 sequences, roughly 22% observed once, and the top ten hold around 4%. The specimen comprised PBMCs from the stem cell graft donor, sampled from the stem cell graft. Every receptor here comes from a human donor who donated a stem cell graft to a child with acute myeloid leukemia. Each CDR3 is given with its conserved first and last residue. Fields, in order: V gene, J gene, D gene, clone size, CDR3 length, CDR3 protein, CDR3 DNA. D genes are given only for firm matches. The size field is filled for only some rows; it gives once, few, many or a size class.

TRBV15	TRBJ2-2	-	many	14	CATSRTGNTGELFF	TGTGCCACCAGCAGGACGGGGAACACCGGGGAGCTGTTTTTT
TRBV15	TRBJ2-3	-	many	12	CATSRLMDTQYF	TGTGCCACCAGCAGGCTGATGGATACGCAGTATTTT
TRBV9	TRBJ2-7	TRBD2	-	15	CASSARGTSGYEQYF	TGTGCCAGCAGCGCGAGAGGGACTAGCGGCTACGAGCAGTACTTC
TRBV24-1	TRBJ2-1	TRBD2	-	18	CATRGLRVLAGSGDEQFF	TGTGCCACCAGAGGATTGAGGGTACTAGCGGGCTCCGGCGATGAGCAGTTCTTC
TRBV30	TRBJ1-1	-	many	13	CARINRQNTEAFF	TGTGCCCGAATAAACAGGCAGAACACTGAAGCTTTCTTT
TRBV6-4	TRBJ2-3	-	-	15	CASSEGADSTDTQYF	TGTGCCAGCAGTGAAGGGGCGGATAGCACAGATACGCAGTATTTT
TRBV15	TRBJ2-1	-	-	16	CATSRGGQNLYNEQFF	TGTGCCACCAGCAGAGGAGGGCAGAACCTCTACAATGAGCAGTTCTTC
TRBV9	TRBJ2-6	-	few	17	CASSVEVDTAGANVLTF	TGTGCCAGCAGCGTAGAGGTCGACACCGCTGGGGCCAACGTCCTGACTTTC
TRBV11-1	TRBJ2-1	TRBD2	-	15	CASSLAGREGNEQFF	TGTGCCAGCAGCTTAGCGGGACGGGAGGGCAATGAGCAGTTCTTC
TRBV10-3	TRBJ1-3	TRBD1	many	16	CASGPGQTHSGNTIYF	TGTGCAAGTGGACCGGGACAGACACACTCTGGAAACACCATATATTTT
TRBV7-8	TRBJ2-7	-	-	15	CASSLVGAWSYEQYF	TGTGCCAGCAGCTTAGTGGGAGCCTGGTCCTACGAGCAGTACTTC
TRBV10-3	TRBJ2-3	-	once	14	CAIRSGGEGDTQYF	TGTGCCATCAGAAGTGGAGGGGAAGGAGATACGCAGTATTTT
TRBV20-1	TRBJ2-1	-	many	10	CSAKETQQFF	TGCAGTGCTAAGGAGACTCAGCAGTTCTTC
TRBV12-3/TRBV12-4	TRBJ1-1	-	-	12	CASGRREAEAFF	TGTGCCAGCGGTCGGAGGGAGGCTGAAGCTTTCTTT
TRBV2	TRBJ2-2	TRBD2	-	14	CASSALAGAGELFF	TGTGCCAGCAGTGCCCTAGCGGGAGCCGGGGAGCTGTTTTTT
TRBV12-3/TRBV12-4	TRBJ2-5	-	few	18	CASSSFPGGGTVRETQYF	TGTGCCAGCAGTTCCTTCCCGGGGGGTGGGACAGTGAGGGAGACCCAGTACTTC
TRBV29-1	TRBJ2-5	-	many	10	CSVAKETQYF	TGCAGCGTTGCCAAAGAGACCCAGTACTTC
TRBV7-9	TRBJ1-3	-	-	16	CASSLDSPSSGNTIYF	TGTGCCAGCAGCTTGGACAGCCCGAGCTCTGGAAACACCATATATTTT
TRBV20-1	TRBJ2-5	TRBD2	few	19	CSARASGVRLAGGKETQYF	TGCAGTGCTAGGGCGTCTGGGGTCCGACTAGCGGGAGGAAAAGAGACCCAGTACTTC
TRBV25-1	TRBJ2-7	-	few	14	CASSSSEYSYEQYF	TGTGCCAGCAGTAGCAGCGAATACTCCTACGAGCAGTACTTC
TRBV12-3/TRBV12-4	TRBJ1-1	-	few	14	CASSLGGFDTEAFF	TGTGCCAGCAGTTTAGGTGGATTCGACACTGAAGCTTTCTTT
TRBV28	TRBJ2-1	TRBD2	-	16	CASSTVAGDTYNEQFF	TGTGCCAGCAGTACCGTAGCGGGAGACACCTACAATGAGCAGTTCTTC
TRBV27	TRBJ2-3	TRBD2	-	17	CASSLFVGSGSPHTQYF	TGTGCCAGCAGTTTATTTGTGGGTAGCGGGAGCCCACATACGCAGTATTTT
TRBV4-1	TRBJ1-1	TRBD1	few	14	CASSRTGDHTEAFF	TGCGCCAGCAGCCGCACAGGGGATCACACTGAAGCTTTCTTT
TRBV12-3/TRBV12-4	TRBJ2-1	-	-	12	CASSLTGGEQFF	TGTGCCAGCAGTTTAACCGGGGGTGAGCAGTTCTTC
TRBV28	TRBJ2-1	-	-	13	CASSLSRHNEQFF	TGTGCCAGCAGTTTATCGAGGCACAATGAGCAGTTCTTC
TRBV29-1	TRBJ2-1	-	many	14	CSVVRGTNYNEQFF	TGCAGCGTTGTACGGGGGACAAACTACAATGAGCAGTTCTTC
TRBV20-1	TRBJ2-5	TRBD2	many	15	CSSGTSGTFVETQYF	TGCAGTTCTGGGACTAGCGGGACCTTTGTTGAGACCCAGTACTTC
TRBV10-2	TRBJ2-1	TRBD2	many	11	CASSLAVEQFF	TGCGCCAGCAGTCTAGCGGTTGAGCAGTTCTTC
TRBV12-3/TRBV12-4	TRBJ2-1	-	many	13	CASSSPWPAEQFF	TGTGCCAGCAGTTCCCCCTGGCCTGCTGAGCAGTTCTTC
TRBV4-1	TRBJ2-7	TRBD2	-	18	CASSQGWGGELIPHEQYF	TGCGCCAGCAGCCAGGGGTGGGGGGGAGAGCTTATCCCCCACGAGCAGTACTTC
TRBV7-2	TRBJ2-3	TRBD2	-	17	CASSLAEGLAGTDTQYF	TGTGCCAGCAGCTTAGCTGAGGGACTAGCGGGCACAGATACGCAGTATTTT
TRBV4-1	TRBJ2-7	-	few	14	CASRGWQGGGEQYF	TGCGCCAGCCGTGGGTGGCAGGGAGGGGGCGAGCAGTACTTC
TRBV20-1	TRBJ2-7	-	-	14	CSARGAGAAGEQYF	TGCAGTGCTAGAGGTGCGGGGGCAGCGGGGGAGCAGTACTTC
TRBV5-1	TRBJ2-7	-	-	14	CASSPGDQSYEQYF	TGCGCCAGCAGCCCCGGGGACCAATCCTACGAGCAGTACTTC
TRBV12-3/TRBV12-4	TRBJ2-7	TRBD1	few	13	CASRPSPDRDGAF	TGTGCCAGCCGACCATCCCCGGACAGGGATGGAGCCTTC
TRBV25-1	TRBJ2-3	TRBD1	-	16	CASSDPGQGSADTQYF	TGTGCCAGCAGTGACCCGGGACAGGGGAGCGCCGATACGCAGTATTTT
TRBV5-5	TRBJ1-1	-	-	16	CASSLTPGAWNTEAFF	TGTGCCAGCAGCTTGACGCCAGGGGCCTGGAACACTGAAGCTTTCTTT
TRBV12-3/TRBV12-4	TRBJ1-5	-	-	15	CASSLTGGPYQPQHF	TGTGCCAGCAGTTTAACGGGGGGGCCCTATCAGCCCCAGCATTTT
TRBV5-1	TRBJ2-7	-	-	13	CASSLTVGDEQYF	TGCGCCAGCAGCTTAACGGTCGGGGACGAGCAGTACTTC
TRBV28	TRBJ2-3	TRBD2	few	16	CASSFLLSGREDTQYF	TGTGCCAGCAGTTTCCTACTTAGCGGGAGGGAGGATACGCAGTATTTT
TRBV24-1	TRBJ2-3	-	-	12	CATSGGRDTQYF	TGTGCCACCAGTGGAGGACGAGATACGCAGTATTTT
TRBV20-1	TRBJ1-4	TRBD1	-	18	CSARDFRTGDATNEKLFF	TGCAGTGCTAGAGATTTCCGGACAGGGGATGCAACTAATGAAAAACTGTTTTTT
TRBV7-2	TRBJ2-7	-	-	11	CASSPAREQYF	TGTGCCAGCAGCCCCGCGCGGGAGCAGTACTTC
TRBV29-1	TRBJ2-1	-	many	13	CSVVSDIYNEQFF	TGCAGCGTTGTAAGCGACATTTACAATGAGCAGTTCTTC
TRBV28	TRBJ2-6	-	few	15	CASSFRGVGANVLTF	TGTGCCAGCAGTTTTCGAGGGGTTGGGGCCAACGTCCTGACTTTC
TRBV11-2	TRBJ2-7	-	-	15	CASSLYGNPLGEQYF	TGTGCCAGCAGCTTATACGGGAACCCGCTCGGCGAGCAGTACTTC
TRBV9	TRBJ2-7	-	few	15	CASSVAEGTAYEQYF	TGTGCCAGCAGCGTAGCCGAAGGGACCGCCTACGAGCAGTACTTC